This T cell receptor beta chain originates from a study of T cell repertoires in cytomegalovirus infection. Study overall: Indications of both CMV infection and matching HLA type were provided by public TCR beta signatures.

Study-level findings and limits: Across the ex vivo response, the dominant clonotypes were HLA-C-restricted CMV-specific TCR beta clonotypes. Identification of carriers of CMV plus the relevant HLA was performed using cumulative public TCR beta family frequency.

On this clonotype: Its antigen is unidentified. Given a much more abundant clone one base away, this may be a read error.

TCRdb reprocessed the reads via MiXCR and lists one record per CDR3 protein. The data contain 560,000 or so distinct CDR3 sequences, about 15% of them singletons. Germline loops: CDR1 SGHAT, CDR2 FQNNGV. The CDR3 covers 14 residues. Germline trimming cut 5 bases from V and 2 bases from J; bases unmatched to any gene: 6. Sequenced material: CD8+ T cells from PBMCs. This clonotype was obtained from a human donor in good health (CMV status not recorded). Some clones in this sample may be carry-over from other donors' samples. This chain connects TRBV11-2 to TRBJ2-7, with 7 nucleotides matching TRBD2. In nucleotides, the CDR3 is TGTGCCAGCAGCACAACTAGCGCTGCCTACGAGCAGTACTTC. It is translated as CASSTTSAAYEQYF.